This is a list of T cell receptor beta chains from one sample in a study of cytotoxic CD8 clonotypes in ibrutinib-treated CLL. Here immunoSEQ multiplex PCR was the method, and the copy in TCRdb shows in-frame clones only, minus some. The repertoire holds some 150,000 clones, with 75% to 85% as singletons. The specimen comprised PBMCs, sampled after 12 months of ibrutinib treatment. The receptors come from a human donor with chronic lymphocytic leukemia. The CDR3 runs from the conserved cysteine through the conserved F or W. D genes are given only for firm matches. Where a row states a size, it is once, few, many or the class of an expanded clone; other rows omit it.

cdr3_aa	cdr3_nt	v_call	j_call	clone_size	d_call
CASSPDRDVYEQYF	TGTGCCAGCAGTCCTGACAGAGACGTCTACGAGCAGTACTTC	TRBV27	TRBJ2-7	-	-
CSVLKAGELFF	TGCAGCGTTCTGAAGGCCGGGGAGCTGTTTTTT	TRBV29-1	TRBJ2-2	-	-
CASGASTDTQYF	TGTGCCAGCGGGGCAAGCACAGATACGCAGTATTTT	TRBV6-5	TRBJ2-3	-	-
CASSILVGGNTGELFF	TGTGCCAGTAGTATCTTAGTGGGAGGGAACACCGGGGAGCTGTTTTTT	TRBV19	TRBJ2-2	-	-
CASSRVDKSLHYEQYF	TGTGCCAGCAGCCGGGTTGACAAATCACTCCACTACGAGCAGTACTTC	TRBV7-9	TRBJ2-7	-	-
CASSAASGSGIQYF	TGTGCCAGCAGCGCGGCTAGCGGGAGTGGCATTCAGTACTTC	TRBV7-6	TRBJ2-4	-	TRBD2
CASSPSTSTNGELFF	TGCGCCAGCAGTCCGTCGACTAGTACTAACGGGGAGCTGTTTTTT	TRBV10-1	TRBJ2-2	few	-
CASSFSGTPGNTIYF	TGTGCCAGCAGTTTCTCCGGGACTCCTGGAAACACCATATATTTT	TRBV6-5	TRBJ1-3	-	-
CASRETASNEKLFF	TGCGCCAGCAGGGAAACAGCCTCTAATGAAAAACTGTTTTTT	TRBV5-1	TRBJ1-4	-	-
CASSRDGANEKLFF	TGTGCCAGCAGTCGGGACGGAGCTAATGAAAAACTGTTTTTT	TRBV2	TRBJ1-4	-	-
CAISDRTSGSGYEQYF	TGTGCCATCAGTGATAGGACTAGCGGGTCCGGCTACGAGCAGTACTTC	TRBV10-3	TRBJ2-7	-	TRBD2
CASSLADRGTEAFF	TGTGCCAGCAGCTTAGCTGACAGGGGCACTGAAGCTTTCTTT	TRBV7-3	TRBJ1-1	-	TRBD1
CASSLTRLIDTQYF	TGTGCCAGCAGTCTTACGAGACTGATAGATACGCAGTATTTT	TRBV28	TRBJ2-3	once	-
CASSLGRLAGVSYNEQFF	TGTGCCAGCAGCTTAGGCCGACTAGCGGGTGTCTCCTACAATGAGCAGTTCTTC	TRBV7-9	TRBJ2-1	-	TRBD2
CASSLGGQLPSQYTF	TGCGCCAGCAGCTTGGGGGGACAGCTACCCTCGCAGTACACCTTC	TRBV5-1	TRBJ1-2	-	TRBD1
CASSSQGFGQPQHF	TGTGCCAGCAGCTCACAGGGGTTCGGTCAGCCCCAGCATTTT	TRBV5-6	TRBJ1-5	-	TRBD1
CASSQGGTFTEAFF	TGTGCCAGCAGCCAAGGCGGGACATTCACTGAAGCTTTCTTT	TRBV14	TRBJ1-1	-	-
CASSFEPLTNEKLFF	TGCGCCAGCAGCTTTGAGCCATTAACTAATGAAAAACTGTTTTTT	TRBV5-1	TRBJ1-4	-	-
CASSLQGATRGYTF	TGTGCCAGCAGTTTACAGGGGGCGACCCGCGGCTACACCTTC	TRBV28	TRBJ1-2	-	TRBD1
CASSLYPGLNEQYF	TGTGCCAGCAGCTTATACCCAGGCTTGAACGAGCAGTACTTC	TRBV7-3	TRBJ2-7	-	-
CASSLGTAGNYGYTF	TGTGCCAGCAGCTTGGGGACAGCTGGTAACTATGGCTACACCTTC	TRBV5-5	TRBJ1-2	few	-
CAAWTGAGFFSF	TGTGCCGCTTGGACAGGGGCCGGTTTCTTCTCCTTC	TRBV30	TRBJ1-2	once	TRBD1
CTSSQDQPAGVAGGPETDTQYF	TGCACCAGCAGCCAAGATCAACCGGCGGGAGTAGCGGGAGGGCCCGAGACAGATACGCAGTATTTT	TRBV1	TRBJ2-3	once	-
CASSFSGAYEQYF	TGTGCCAGCAGCTTCTCCGGGGCCTACGAGCAGTACTTC	TRBV14	TRBJ2-7	-	-
CASSYSGREHRGEQYF	TGTGCCAGCAGTTACTCGGGGCGGGAGCACCGGGGGGAGCAGTACTTC	TRBV6-5	TRBJ2-7	-	TRBD2
CATALGEAGNTIYF	TGTGCCACCGCTTTGGGTGAGGCTGGAAACACCATATATTTT	TRBV15	TRBJ1-3	-	-
CASSLVGRETQYF	TGTGCCAGCAGCTTAGTTGGACGGGAGACCCAGTACTTC	TRBV7-2	TRBJ2-5	-	-
CASSLGPFEQYF	TGTGCCAGCAGCTTGGGACCATTCGAGCAGTACTTC	TRBV5-4	TRBJ2-7	-	-
CASSEGGTSVTLVYEQYF	TGTGCCAGCAGCGAGGGGGGGACTAGCGTCACACTCGTCTACGAGCAGTACTTC	TRBV2	TRBJ2-7	-	TRBD2
CASSYGDRGDTEAFF	TGTGCCAGCAGTTACGGGGACAGGGGGGACACTGAAGCTTTCTTT	TRBV6-6	TRBJ1-1	-	TRBD1
CASSQVHMGSPSNQPQHF	TGCGCCAGCAGCCAAGTTCACATGGGTTCCCCCTCCAATCAGCCCCAGCATTTT	TRBV4-1	TRBJ1-5	-	-
CASSYSFLTADPIYF	TGTGCCAGCAGTTACTCATTCTTGACAGCTGACCCCATATATTTT	TRBV6-5	TRBJ1-3	-	-
CASSLAADWDTQYF	TGCGCCAGCAGCTTGGCAGCAGACTGGGATACGCAGTATTTT	TRBV5-1	TRBJ2-3	-	-
CASSDLGSYEQYF	TGTGCCAGCAGTGATCTGGGTTCCTACGAGCAGTACTTC	TRBV2	TRBJ2-7	-	-
CASRDQGAEAFF	TGTGCCAGCAGAGACCAGGGGGCTGAAGCTTTCTTT	TRBV28	TRBJ1-1	-	TRBD1
CSVERLANNEQFF	TGCAGCGTTGAACGACTAGCAAACAATGAGCAGTTCTTC	TRBV29-1	TRBJ2-1	-	TRBD2
CASGSGEQFF	TGTGCCAGCGGGTCCGGGGAGCAGTTCTTC	TRBV27	TRBJ2-1	-	-
CASSLIPIGRPPYNEQFF	TGTGCCAGCAGCTTAATTCCTATTGGTAGGCCCCCCTACAATGAGCAGTTCTTC	TRBV7-2	TRBJ2-1	-	-
CASSGTGYNQPQHF	TGTGCCAGTTCTGGGACAGGGTACAATCAGCCCCAGCATTTT	TRBV19	TRBJ1-5	-	TRBD1
CASSYGTAAYEQYF	TGCGCCAGCAGCTATGGAACAGCTGCCTACGAGCAGTACTTC	TRBV4-3	TRBJ2-7	-	-
CASSLNAGNPEAFF	TGCGCCAGCAGCTTGAACGCAGGGAACCCTGAAGCTTTCTTT	TRBV5-1	TRBJ1-1	-	-
CASSLGSDQPQHF	TGTGCCAGCAGCTTAGGGTCAGATCAGCCCCAGCATTTT	TRBV7-1	TRBJ1-5	-	-
CASSPSAGGDGYTF	TGTGCCAGCAGCCCGAGTGCGGGGGGCGATGGCTACACCTTC	TRBV9	TRBJ1-2	-	-
CASSQDQVASGANVLTF	TGCGCCAGCAGCCAAGATCAAGTAGCCTCTGGGGCCAACGTCCTGACTTTC	TRBV4-1	TRBJ2-6	-	-
CASSPNRYQETQYF	TGTGCCAGCTCACCAAATAGATACCAAGAGACCCAGTACTTC	TRBV18	TRBJ2-5	-	-
CAWSVSYGYTF	TGTGCCTGGAGTGTAAGTTATGGCTACACCTTC	TRBV30	TRBJ1-2	-	-
CASSWRAAAKETQYF	TGTGCCAGCAGCTGGAGGGCAGCGGCCAAAGAGACCCAGTACTTC	TRBV11-2	TRBJ2-5	-	-
CASSTSSGDYGYTF	TGTGCCAGCAGTACCTCCTCAGGGGACTATGGCTACACCTTC	TRBV27	TRBJ1-2	-	-
CASSLSTGRGYTF	TGTGCCAGCAGCTTGAGTACAGGGCGAGGCTACACCTTC	TRBV5-6	TRBJ1-2	-	-
CASSFNFFYNEQFF	TGTGCCAGCAGTTTTAATTTTTTCTACAATGAGCAGTTCTTC	TRBV28	TRBJ2-1	-	-
CASSVSGGPYGYTF	TGTGCCAGCAGCGTAAGCGGGGGGCCGTATGGCTACACCTTC	TRBV9	TRBJ1-2	-	-
CASSEYGTGIGVEKLFF	TGTGCCAGCAGTGAATACGGGACAGGGATTGGGGTTGAAAAACTGTTTTTT	TRBV6-1	TRBJ1-4	once	TRBD1
CASSVGGESNYGYTF	TGTGCCAGCAGCGTAGGAGGGGAATCTAACTATGGCTACACCTTC	TRBV9	TRBJ1-2	-	-
CASSSRQGAQEQFF	TGTGCCAGCAGCTCCCGACAGGGGGCACAGGAGCAGTTCTTC	TRBV7-3	TRBJ2-1	-	TRBD1